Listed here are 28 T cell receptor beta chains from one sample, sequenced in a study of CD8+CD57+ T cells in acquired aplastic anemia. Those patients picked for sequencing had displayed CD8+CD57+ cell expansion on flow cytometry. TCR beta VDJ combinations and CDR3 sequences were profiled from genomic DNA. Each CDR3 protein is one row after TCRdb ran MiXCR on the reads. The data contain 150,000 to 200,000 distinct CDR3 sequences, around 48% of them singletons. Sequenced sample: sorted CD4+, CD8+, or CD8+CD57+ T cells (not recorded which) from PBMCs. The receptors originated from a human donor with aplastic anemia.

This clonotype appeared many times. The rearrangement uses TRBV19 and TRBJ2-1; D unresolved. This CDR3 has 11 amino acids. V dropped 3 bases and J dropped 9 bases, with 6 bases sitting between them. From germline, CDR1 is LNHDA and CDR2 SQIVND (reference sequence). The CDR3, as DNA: TGTGCCAGTAGTATCAGTAGTGAGCAGTTCTTC. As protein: CASSISSEQFF.

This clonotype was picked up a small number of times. The DNA of the CDR3 is TGTGCCACCAGTGACCCAGGGAGCCAAGAGACCCAGTACTTC. Its protein is CATSDPGSQETQYF. The V gene is TRBV24-1, the J gene TRBJ2-5; either TRBD1 or TRBD2 may supply D (5 bases each). Trimming took off 4 bases at V and 1 base at J, with 9 bases between the two ends. This CDR3 is built from 14 residues. Germline CDR1 KGHDR, CDR2 SFDVKD.

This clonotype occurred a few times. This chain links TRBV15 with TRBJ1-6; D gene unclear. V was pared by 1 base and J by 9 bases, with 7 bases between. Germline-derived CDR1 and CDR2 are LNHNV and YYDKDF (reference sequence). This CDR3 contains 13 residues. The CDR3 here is CATSRVGGSPLHF. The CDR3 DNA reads TGTGCCACCAGCAGAGTTGGAGGTTCACCCCTCCACTTT.

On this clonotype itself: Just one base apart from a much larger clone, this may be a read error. CDR3 DNA sequence: TGTGCCACCGGCACCATTGAAAGGGGTCTCTCCTACAATGAGCAGTTCTTC. Protein: CATGTIERGLSYNEQFF. The chain employs TRBV15 and TRBJ2-1, with D possibly matching TRBD1 (5 bases). Trimming stripped 8 bases from V and 0 bases from J, with 20 bases between. Per the germline V gene, CDR1 is LNHNV and CDR2 is YYDKDF (reference sequence). This CDR3 comprises 17 residues. Together with reference TRBV15 and TRBJ2-1, the CDR3 gives the full variable domain: DAMVIQNPRYQVTQFGKPVTLSCSQTLNHNVMYWYQQKSSQAPKLLFHYYDKDFNNEADTPDNFQSRRPNTSFCFLDIRSPGLGDTAMYLCATGTIERGLSYNEQFFGPGTRLTVL.

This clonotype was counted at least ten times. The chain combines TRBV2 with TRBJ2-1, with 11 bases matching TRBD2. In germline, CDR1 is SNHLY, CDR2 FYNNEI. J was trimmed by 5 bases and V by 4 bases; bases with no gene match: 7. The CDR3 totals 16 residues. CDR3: CASSGATSGSNNEQFF. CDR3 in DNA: TGTGCCAGCAGTGGAGCCACTAGCGGGAGCAACAATGAGCAGTTCTTC.

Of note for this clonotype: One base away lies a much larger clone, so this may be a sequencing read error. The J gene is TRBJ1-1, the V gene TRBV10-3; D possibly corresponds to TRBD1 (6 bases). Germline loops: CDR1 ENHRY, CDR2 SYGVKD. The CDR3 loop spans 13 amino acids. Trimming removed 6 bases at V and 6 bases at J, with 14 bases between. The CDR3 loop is CAIRLDSGPEAFF. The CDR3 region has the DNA TGTGCCATCAGATTGGACAGCGGGCCTGAAGCTTTCTTT.

CDR3 in amino acids: CSAPQQQGYTF. In nucleotides, the CDR3 is TGCAGTGCGCCTCAACAACAGGGCTACACCTTC. The chain is built from TRBV20-1 and TRBJ1-2, with D hard to call. The CDR3 runs 11 residues. V lost 6 bases to trimming and J lost 8 bases, with 13 bases between them. Germline V CDR1 and CDR2: DFQATT, SNEGSKA (reference sequence).

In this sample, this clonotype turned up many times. The CDR3 sequence is CASSLAAGGVADTQYF. CDR3 coding DNA: TGTGCCAGCAGCTTAGCGGCAGGCGGGGTGGCAGATACGCAGTATTTT. The genes are TRBV7-8 and TRBJ2-3; maybe TRBD2 (6 bases). There are 16 residues in the CDR3. Per germline, CDR1 SGHVS and CDR2 FQNEAQ. Between the trimmed V and J ends, which lost 0 bases and 4 bases, there was a span of 14 bases.

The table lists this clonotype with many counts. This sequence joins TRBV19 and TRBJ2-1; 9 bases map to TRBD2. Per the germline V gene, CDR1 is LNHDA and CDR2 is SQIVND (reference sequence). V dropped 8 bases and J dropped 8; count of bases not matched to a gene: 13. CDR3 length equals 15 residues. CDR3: CASSAETSGIYEQFF. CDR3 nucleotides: TGTGCCAGTTCGGCCGAGACTAGCGGTATCTATGAGCAGTTCTTC.

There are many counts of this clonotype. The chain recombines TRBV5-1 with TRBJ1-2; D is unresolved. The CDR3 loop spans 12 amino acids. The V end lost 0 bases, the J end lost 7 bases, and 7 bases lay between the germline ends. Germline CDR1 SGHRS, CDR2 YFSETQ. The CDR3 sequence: CASSLGRGGYTF. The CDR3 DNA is TGCGCCAGCAGCTTGGGTCGGGGTGGCTACACCTTC.

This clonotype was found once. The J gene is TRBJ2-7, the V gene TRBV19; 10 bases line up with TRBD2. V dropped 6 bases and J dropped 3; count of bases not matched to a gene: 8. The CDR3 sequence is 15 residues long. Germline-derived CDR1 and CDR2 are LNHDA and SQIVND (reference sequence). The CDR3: CASSSVAGGRYEQYF. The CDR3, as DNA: TGTGCCAGTAGCTCAGTAGCGGGGGGTCGCTACGAGCAGTACTTC.

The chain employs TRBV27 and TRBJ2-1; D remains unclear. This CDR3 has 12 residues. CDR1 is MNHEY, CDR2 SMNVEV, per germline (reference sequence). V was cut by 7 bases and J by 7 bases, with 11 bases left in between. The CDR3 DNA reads TGTGCCAGCACGGGCAGCGAGAATGAGCAGTTCTTC. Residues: CASTGSENEQFF.

The CDR3, as DNA: TGTGCCACCAGCAGAGATCGGAAACCGAGGGGAATTACTTCAGATGAGCAGTTCTTC. Translation: CATSRDRKPRGITSDEQFF. This chain joins TRBV15 and TRBJ2-1, with D perhaps TRBD1 or TRBD2 (5 bases each). Germline V CDR1 and CDR2: LNHNV, YYDKDF (reference sequence). The CDR3 runs to 19 residues. The V gene lost 0 bases and the J gene lost 8 bases, with 26 bases spanning the gap.

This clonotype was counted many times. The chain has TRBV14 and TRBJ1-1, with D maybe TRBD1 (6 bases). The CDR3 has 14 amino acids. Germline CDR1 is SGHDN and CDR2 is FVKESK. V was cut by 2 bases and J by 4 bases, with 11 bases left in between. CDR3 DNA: TGTGCCAGCAGCCAATCAGGGGAGGCCACTGAAGCTTTCTTT. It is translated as CASSQSGEATEAFF.

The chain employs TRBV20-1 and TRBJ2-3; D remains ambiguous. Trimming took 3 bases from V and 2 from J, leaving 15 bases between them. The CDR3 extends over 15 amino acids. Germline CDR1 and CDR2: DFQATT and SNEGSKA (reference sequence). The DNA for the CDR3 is TGCAGTGCTAGCCGCAACCTAGGAAACACAGATACGCAGTATTTT. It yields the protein CSASRNLGNTDTQYF.

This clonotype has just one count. The CDR3 loop reads CASRPTGMCQPQHF. The CDR3 DNA sequence: TGTGCCAGCAGACCAACAGGGATGTGTCAGCCCCAGCATTTT. The genes are TRBV6-1 and TRBJ1-5; TRBD1 might be the D (6 bases). Germline CDR1 is MNHNS and CDR2 is SASEGT. V was cut by 6 bases and J by 6 bases, with 15 bases left in between. CDR3 length: 14 residues.

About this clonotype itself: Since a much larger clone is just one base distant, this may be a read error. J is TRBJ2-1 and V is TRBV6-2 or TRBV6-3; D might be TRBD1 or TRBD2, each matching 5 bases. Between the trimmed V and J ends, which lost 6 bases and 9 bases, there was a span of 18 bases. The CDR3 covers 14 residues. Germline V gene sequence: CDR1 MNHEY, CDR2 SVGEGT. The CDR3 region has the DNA TGTGCCAGCAGACCCTTAACCGCGAGGGGTGAGCAGTTCTTC. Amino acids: CASRPLTARGEQFF.

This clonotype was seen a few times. CDR3 sequence: CSAARTSGNTQYF. The CDR3 nucleotides are TGCAGTGCCGCAAGGACTAGCGGAAATACGCAGTATTTT. V gene TRBV20-1 combines with J gene TRBJ2-3; 10 bases align to TRBD2. The junction had 7 bases not matched to a gene; V was cut back by 6 bases and J by 7 bases. This CDR3 contains 13 residues. Per germline, CDR1 DFQATT and CDR2 SNEGSKA (reference sequence).

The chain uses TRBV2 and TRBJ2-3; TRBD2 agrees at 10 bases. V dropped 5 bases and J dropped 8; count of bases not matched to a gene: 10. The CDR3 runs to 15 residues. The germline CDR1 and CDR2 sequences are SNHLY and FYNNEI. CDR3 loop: CASSSQTSGSGTQYF. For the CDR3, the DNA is TGTGCCAGCAGTTCCCAGACTAGCGGGTCGGGTACGCAGTATTTT. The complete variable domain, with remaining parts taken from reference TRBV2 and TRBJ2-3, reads EPEVTQTPSHQVTQMGQEVILRCVPISNHLYFYWYRQILGQKVEFLVSFYNNEISEKSEIFDDQFSVERPDGSNFTLKIRSTKLEDSAMYFCASSSQTSGSGTQYFGPGTRLTVL.

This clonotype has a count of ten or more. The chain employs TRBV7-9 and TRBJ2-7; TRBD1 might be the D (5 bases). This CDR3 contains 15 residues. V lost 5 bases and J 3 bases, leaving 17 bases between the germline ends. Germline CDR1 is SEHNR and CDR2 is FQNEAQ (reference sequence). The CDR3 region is CASSALAQGNYEQYF. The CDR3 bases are TGTGCCAGCAGCGCCCTCGCCCAGGGAAACTACGAGCAGTACTTC.

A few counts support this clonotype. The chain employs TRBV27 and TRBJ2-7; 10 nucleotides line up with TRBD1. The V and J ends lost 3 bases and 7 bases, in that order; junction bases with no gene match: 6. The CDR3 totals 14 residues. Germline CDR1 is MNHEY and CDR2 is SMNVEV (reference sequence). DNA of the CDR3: TGTGCCAGCAGTTTGACAGGGGGCTCGAGGGAGCAGTACTTC. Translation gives CASSLTGGSREQYF.

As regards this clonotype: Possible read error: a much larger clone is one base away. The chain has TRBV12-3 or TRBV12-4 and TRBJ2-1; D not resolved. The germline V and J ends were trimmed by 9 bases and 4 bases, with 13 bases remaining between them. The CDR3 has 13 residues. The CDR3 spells CARSTGPYNEQFF. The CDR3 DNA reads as TGTGCCAGAAGCACCGGGCCTTACAATGAGCAGTTCTTC.

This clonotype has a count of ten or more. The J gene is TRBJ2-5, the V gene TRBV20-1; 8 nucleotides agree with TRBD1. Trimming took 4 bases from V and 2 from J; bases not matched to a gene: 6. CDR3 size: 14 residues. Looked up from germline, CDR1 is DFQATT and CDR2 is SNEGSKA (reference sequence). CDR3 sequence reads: CSANVDRAQETQYF. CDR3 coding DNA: TGCAGTGCTAATGTGGACAGGGCACAAGAGACCCAGTACTTC.

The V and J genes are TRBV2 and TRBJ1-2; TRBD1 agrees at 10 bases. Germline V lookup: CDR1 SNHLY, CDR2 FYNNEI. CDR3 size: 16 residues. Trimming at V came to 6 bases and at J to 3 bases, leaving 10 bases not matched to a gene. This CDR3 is CASSGVDRGLDYGYTF. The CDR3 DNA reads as TGTGCCAGCAGCGGTGTAGACAGGGGGCTTGACTATGGCTACACCTTC.

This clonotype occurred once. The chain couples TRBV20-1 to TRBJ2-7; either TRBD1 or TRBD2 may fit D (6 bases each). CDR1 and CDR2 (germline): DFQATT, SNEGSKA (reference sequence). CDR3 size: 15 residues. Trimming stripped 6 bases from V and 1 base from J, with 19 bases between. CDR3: CSAVGRDKYSYEQYF. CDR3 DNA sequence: TGCAGTGCAGTTGGGCGGGACAAATATTCCTACGAGCAGTACTTC.

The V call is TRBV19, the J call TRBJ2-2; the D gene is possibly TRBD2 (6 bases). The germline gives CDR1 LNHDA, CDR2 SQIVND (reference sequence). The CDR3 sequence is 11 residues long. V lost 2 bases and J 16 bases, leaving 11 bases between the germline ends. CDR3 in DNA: TGTGCCAGTAGTATATGGGGGAGGCCGTTTTTT. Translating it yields CASSIWGRPFF.

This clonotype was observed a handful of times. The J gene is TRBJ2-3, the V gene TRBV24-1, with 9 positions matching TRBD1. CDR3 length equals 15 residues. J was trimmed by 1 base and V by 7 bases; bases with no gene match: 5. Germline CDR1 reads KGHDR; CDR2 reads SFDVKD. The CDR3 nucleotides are TGTGCCACCAGGACAGGGGGTTTGGGCACAGATACGCAGTATTTT. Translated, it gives CATRTGGLGTDTQYF.

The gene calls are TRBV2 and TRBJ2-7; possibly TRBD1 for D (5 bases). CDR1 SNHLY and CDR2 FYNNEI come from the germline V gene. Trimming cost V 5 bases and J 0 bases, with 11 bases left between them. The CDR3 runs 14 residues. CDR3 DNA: TGTGCCAGCAGTCGACAGTCGGTCTCCTACGAGCAGTACTTC. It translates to CASSRQSVSYEQYF.